This entry is about one T cell receptor beta chain. This specimen comes from a study of blood T cell repertoires in COVID-19. Overall study context: Samples representing acute and convalescent COVID-19 were sourced from the United States, Italy and Spain. The analysed material was cDNA or gDNA that came from T cells, B-cell-depleted T cells, or PBMCs.

In the original analysis: Reference gene primers were amplified, and this amplification served to estimate nucleated cell counts. Sequencing was performed with immunoSEQ multiplex PCR; in TCRdb, only in-frame clones are kept and a portion is missing. V and J calls plus clone size are reproduced from that table; the DNA served to infer D and trimming. The sample has 350,000 to 400,000 clones; approximately 92% are singletons. This study enrolled people aged roughly 18 to 89 from around 26 US geographic areas. This CDR3 spans 13 amino acids. Germline V gene lookup returns CDR1 SGHTA and CDR2 FQGTGA. The V and J ends lost 2 bases and 9 bases respectively, with 10 bases between them.

The TCR comes from a man between 18 and 29 years old who had recovered from COVID-19. Material: PBMCs or T cells enriched from blood (not recorded which). The rearrangement uses TRBV7-3 and TRBJ2-2, with D possibly TRBD2 on 6 matching bases. CDR3 sequence reads: CASSLAGQRELFF. CDR3 sequence (DNA): TGTGCCAGCAGCTTAGCGGGGCAGCGGGAGCTGTTTTTT. Combining the CDR3 with reference TRBV7-3 and TRBJ2-2 gives the whole variable domain GAGVSQTPSNKVTEKGKYVELRCDPISGHTALYWYRQSLGQGPEFLIYFQGTGAADDSGLPNDRFFAVRPEGSVSTLKIQRTERGDSAVYLCASSLAGQRELFFGEGSRLTVL.